One sample yielded the 21 T cell receptor beta chains listed below, sequenced in a study of CD8 T cells in Susac syndrome. Reverse transcription of 0.5 to 1 ug RNA was performed with random hexamers. Via MiXCR, TCRdb re-called the immunoSEQ multiplex PCR reads, giving one row per CDR3 protein. The data hold 250,000 to 300,000 distinct CDR3 sequences, with 70% to 90% observed a single time. Material: CD8+ T cells from PBMCs. These receptors were collected from a human donor with multiple sclerosis.

Only a few counts were recorded for this clonotype. The genes are TRBV6-5 and TRBJ1-5, with a tentative D call TRBD1 (6 bases). V lost 2 bases to trimming and J lost 5 bases, with 10 bases between them. The length of the CDR3 is 14 residues. Germline-derived CDR1 and CDR2 are MNHEY and SVGAGI. The CDR3 region has the DNA TGTGCCAGCAGTTACGGACAGAACTATCAGCCCCAGCATTTT. It specifies CASSYGQNYQPQHF.

The gene calls are TRBV28 and TRBJ2-3; tentative D call: TRBD2 (7 bases). Germline CDR1 and CDR2: MDHEN and SYDVKM. The CDR3 contains 18 residues. Trimming removed 6 bases from V and 3 bases from J, with 25 bases in between. CDR3 sequence: CASSLTVGGGSLTDTQYF. The CDR3 coding sequence is TGTGCCAGCAGCCTTACGGTCGGGGGCGGGAGTTTAACAGATACGCAGTATTTT.

The table lists this clonotype with a count of one. V is TRBV7-9 and J is TRBJ1-1; the match to TRBD1 covers 7 bases. In germline, CDR1 is SEHNR, CDR2 FQNEAQ (reference sequence). V lost 5 bases, J lost 1 base, and 4 bases stayed unmatched. This CDR3 is built from 14 residues. Here the CDR3 reads CASSHGTENTEAFF. The CDR3 DNA follows: TGTGCCAGCAGCCACGGGACAGAGAACACTGAAGCTTTCTTT.

This clonotype occurred once. The chain combines TRBV7-6 with TRBJ2-7, with TRBD1 identical over 12 bases. This CDR3 is built from 17 residues. The V segment lost 0 bases and the J segment 5 bases; nucleotides outside the gene matches: 8. Germline V gene lookup returns CDR1 SGHVS and CDR2 FNYEAQ. Here the CDR3 reads CASSLARKGQGADEQYF. The CDR3 DNA sequence: TGTGCCAGCAGCTTAGCGCGTAAGGGACAGGGGGCTGACGAGCAGTACTTC.

In its sample, this clonotype was seen a few times. This chain links TRBV5-4 with TRBJ2-7; TRBD1 aligns across 9 bases. J gave up 5 bases and V 2 bases, and 11 bases lay outside the gene matches. The CDR3 sequence is 16 residues long. CDR1 is SGHNT, CDR2 YYREEE, per germline (reference sequence). CDR3 in DNA: TGTGCCAGCAGCTTTATCCCGGACAGGGGCACCAACGAGCAGTACTTC. It translates to CASSFIPDRGTNEQYF.

V usage is TRBV9 and J usage is TRBJ1-5; unclear D gene. The CDR3 length is 14 residues. Germline V lookup: CDR1 SGDLS, CDR2 YYNGEE. Deletions cut 3 bases from V and 4 bases from J, with 11 bases between. The CDR3 loop reads CASSAGGENQPQHF. The CDR3 DNA follows: TGTGCCAGCAGCGCAGGAGGTGAGAATCAGCCCCAGCATTTT.

There are a few counts of this clonotype. The chain employs TRBV4-2 and TRBJ1-1, with D hard to call. V was pared by 1 base and J by 6 bases, with 9 bases between. The CDR3 is 13 residues long. In germline, CDR1 is LGHNA, CDR2 YNFKEQ. In DNA form, the CDR3 reads TGTGCCAGCAGCCAAGTTCGGAAATCTGAAGCTTTCTTT. This encodes CASSQVRKSEAFF.

The chain couples TRBV4-1 to TRBJ2-1; 8 bases match TRBD2. The V and J ends lost 1 base and 0 bases, in that order; junction bases with no gene match: 5. Germline lookup yields CDR1 MGHRA and CDR2 YSYEKL. The CDR3 is 17 amino acids. The CDR3 reads CASSQGTSGPSYNEQFF. The CDR3 nucleotides read TGCGCCAGCAGCCAAGGAACTAGCGGCCCCTCCTACAATGAGCAGTTCTTC.

V usage is TRBV9 and J usage is TRBJ2-7; D not certain. In germline, CDR1 is SGDLS, CDR2 YYNGEE. Trimming cost V 0 bases and J 0 bases, with 7 bases left between them. The CDR3 contains 14 residues. The CDR3 region is CASSVGLSSYEQYF. The CDR3 bases are TGTGCCAGCAGCGTAGGACTCAGCTCCTACGAGCAGTACTTC.

This chain joins TRBV12-3 or TRBV12-4 and TRBJ2-2; 11 bases map to TRBD2. V was clipped by 0 bases and J by 2 bases; unmatched bases: 17. The CDR3 has 22 residues. CDR3 bases: TGTGCCAGCAGTTTAGCGCTCTACACTACGGGACTAGCGGAACTTAACACCGGGGAGCTGTTTTTT. Its protein is CASSLALYTTGLAELNTGELFF.

This sequence joins TRBV29-1 and TRBJ2-7; D gene uncertain. V lost 3 bases and J 6 bases, leaving 9 bases between the germline ends. The CDR3 sequence is 11 residues long. The germline CDR1 and CDR2 sequences are SQVTM and ANQGSEA. The CDR3, as DNA: TGCAGCGTTGATTGGGCTGGCGAGCAGTACTTC. Translation gives CSVDWAGEQYF.

The V gene is TRBV25-1, the J gene TRBJ2-6; D gene uncertain. CDR3 length equals 14 residues. The ends were cut back, 6 bases at V and 1 base at J, with 7 bases in the middle. From germline, CDR1 is MGHDK and CDR2 SYGVNS. The DNA for the CDR3 is TGTGCCAGCAGCCGTTCTTCTGGGGCCAACGTCCTGACTTTC. This translates into CASSRSSGANVLTF.

The rearrangement uses TRBV13 and TRBJ2-7; the D gene is possibly TRBD1 (6 bases). Germline lookup yields CDR1 PRHDT and CDR2 FYEKMQ (reference sequence). This CDR3 has 14 amino acids. The V end was cut by 5 bases, the J end by 0 bases, with 11 bases between. DNA for the CDR3: TGTGCCAGCAGCCGACAGGCGAGCTCCTACGAGCAGTACTTC. This sequence encodes CASSRQASSYEQYF.

The rearrangement joins TRBV27 to TRBJ2-5, with 9 bases aligning to TRBD2. The V and J ends lost 5 bases and 5 bases, in that order; junction bases with no gene match: 6. The CDR3 covers 14 residues. CDR1 and CDR2 from the germline V gene are MNHEY and SMNVEV (reference sequence). The CDR3 region has the DNA TGTGCCAGCAGTCAGCGGGAGGCTGGGGAGACCCAGTACTTC. Its translation: CASSQREAGETQYF.

This rearrangement joins TRBV28 to TRBJ2-4, with TRBD1 matching over 9 bases. CDR1 and CDR2 from the germline V gene are MDHEN and SYDVKM. This CDR3 has 16 amino acids. Trimming at V came to 2 bases and at J to 0 bases, leaving 2 bases not matched to a gene. Here the CDR3 DNA reads TGTGCCAGCAGTTTAATGGGACAGGGAGCCAAAAACATTCAGTACTTC. This gives the protein CASSLMGQGAKNIQYF. The full variable domain, with the rest looked up from reference TRBV28 and TRBJ2-4, is DVKVTQSSRYLVKRTGEKVFLECVQDMDHENMFWYRQDPGLGLRLIYFSYDVKMKEKGDIPEGYSVSREKKERFSLILESASTNQTSMYLCASSLMGQGAKNIQYFGAGTRLSVL.

The gene calls are TRBV12-3 or TRBV12-4 and TRBJ1-6, with D possibly matching TRBD1 (6 bases). The germline V and J ends were trimmed by 6 bases and 5 bases, with 8 bases remaining between them. The CDR3 runs to 13 residues. CDR3 protein: CASSGQNNSPLHF. The CDR3 region has the DNA TGTGCCAGCAGCGGACAGAATAATTCACCCCTCCACTTT.

The rearrangement uses TRBV7-9 and TRBJ2-4; 7 positions match TRBD1. Trimming cost V 4 bases and J 2 bases; bases outside gene matches: 8. Germline CDR1 reads SEHNR; CDR2 reads FQNEAQ (reference sequence). The CDR3 is made up of 16 amino acids. In DNA form, the CDR3 reads TGTGCCAGCAGCTCCTGGACAGGAAAGTCCAAAAACATTCAGTACTTC. This codes for CASSSWTGKSKNIQYF.

CDR3 sequence (DNA): TGCAGTGCTACAAGGACAGGTGGTATGCCCATGCGCCCCTACGAGCAGTACTTC. Translation gives CSATRTGGMPMRPYEQYF. The chain combines TRBV20-1 with TRBJ2-7; TRBD1 matches at 7 bases. Germline V gives CDR1 DFQATT, CDR2 SNEGSKA (reference sequence). J was trimmed by 2 bases and V by 4 bases; bases with no gene match: 20. CDR3 length: 18 residues.

This chain links TRBV15 with TRBJ2-6; D is uncertain. Trimming removed 0 bases at V and 4 bases at J, with 7 bases between. The V gene's germline CDR1 is LNHNV and CDR2 YYDKDF (reference sequence). The CDR3 is 15 amino acids. The CDR3 DNA sequence: TGTGCCACCAGCAGAGATGTTGAGGGGGCCAACGTCCTGACTTTC. It is translated as CATSRDVEGANVLTF.

This chain uses TRBV7-9 with TRBJ2-2, with D tentatively TRBD1 (6 bases). V lost 11 bases, J lost 5 bases, and 27 bases lay in between. This CDR3 is 17 amino acids long. Germline CDR1 is SEHNR and CDR2 is FQNEAQ (reference sequence). CDR3: CAGRKDRAILKTGELFF. The DNA for the CDR3 is TGTGCCGGACGTAAGGACAGAGCCATACTCAAGACCGGGGAGCTGTTTTTT. The full variable domain, completed using reference TRBV7-9 and TRBJ2-2, is DTGVSQNPRHKITKRGQNVTFRCDPISEHNRLYWYRQTLGQGPEFLTYFQNEAQLEKSRLLSDRFSAERPKGSFSTLEIQRTEQGDSAMYLCAGRKDRAILKTGELFFGEGSRLTVL.

This chain links TRBV9 with TRBJ2-6; D not certain. CDR3 size: 14 residues. Germline CDR1 SGDLS, CDR2 YYNGEE. Trimming removed 4 bases at V and 4 bases at J, with 9 bases between. The CDR3 nucleotides read TGTGCCAGCAGCCCGCGAGTAGGGGCCAACGTCCTGACTTTC. Translation gives CASSPRVGANVLTF.